A single T cell receptor beta chain is shown here with its context. This receptor's antigen is unknown. No much larger clone is present one base from it, and per-base qualities are unavailable. The record originates from a study of blood T cell repertoires in COVID-19 (dated by TCRdb to 2018 to 2021). About the full investigation: Samples covering the acute and convalescent phases of COVID-19 were provided by collaborators in the United States, Italy and Spain. The prospective study material was composed of cDNA or gDNA derived from T cells, B-cell-depleted T cells, or PBMCs. Subjects who had been exposed to COVID-19, were actively infected with it, or had recovered from it provided the deeply sampled blood TCRbeta repertoires that made up the dataset. A freely available public database, intended as a resource for researchers studying the immune response to SARS-CoV-2, is where the repertoires were released. Samples were obtained from the ongoing ImmuneRACE study (first 160 participants) and from roughly 1,300 subjects provided by 6 global collaborators. Sample metadata almost always included a de-identified subject ID, COVID-19 status, age in years and sex. Where available, HLA class I and class II types were taken from metadata supplied by the sample provider and were not determined by assay-based typing. The study at large found these results: The quantity of clinical and demographic metadata differed by source and by participant and was supplied without curation.

Samples from volunteer blood donors who had recovered from COVID-19 were contributed by a second Seattle source. Collaborating institutions collected whole blood in K2EDTA tubes following their own protocols. For TCRbeta analysis, collaborator samples were shipped as frozen whole blood, as isolated PBMCs, or as DNA extracted from either sample type. TCRbeta CDR3 regions were amplified from genomic DNA using the immunoSEQ Assay, a bias-controlled multiplex PCR. From the authors' description of their analysis: The number of nucleated cells in each sample was estimated by amplification of reference gene primers within the assay. To quantify the absolute abundance of each unique TCRbeta CDR3 rearrangement, sequence reads were collapsed and filtered. For each sample, productive Simpson clonality was calculated by taking the square root of Simpson's diversity index across productive rearrangements. The immuneACCESS repertoire file appears here via TCRdb, limited to in-frame rearrangements. These files lack a portion of the clones; in checked studies, under half of the deficit traces to unresolved V genes, and the cause of the others is not known. The DNA gave D and trimming, while V, J and clone size come from that table. The sample records 200,000 to 250,000 clones, about 88% of which are singletons. The top ten clonotypes cover 2% to 2.5% of the sample.

The clonotype was recovered from a woman aged 35 to 49 who had recovered from COVID-19. Sequencing was performed on peripheral blood.

The sequenced DNA: TGTGCCAGCACCCCGACGGGGGACCGGGGTCAGCCCCAGCATTTT. It is translated as CASTPTGDRGQPQHF. The chain links TRBV27 with TRBJ1-5, with a tentative D gene TRBD1 over 5 matching bases. V lost 7 bases and J lost 6 bases; the stretch between them is 19 bases long. The CDR3 runs 15 residues from the cysteine to the phenylalanine. Solely the CDR3 DNA is kept, with 45 bases framed from the first base. Reading the germline V gene (reference sequence) gives CDR1 MNHEY and CDR2 SMNVEV.